The clone carrying this T cell receptor (beta chain) was detected only a few times. Its cognate antigen is unknown. This record belongs to a study of cytomegalovirus exposure and HLA in healthy donors. Study conclusions and caveats: Later on, an analysis tied roughly 17,000 TCR beta sequences to HLA alleles at 0.05 false discovery rate. Later findings reportedly placed an Asian-associated ancestry cluster below the roughly 730-donor mean for N-insertions. Associated with cytomegalovirus, according to the listing, were 170 or so TCR beta chains.

Vbeta (60) and Jbeta (13) primers were used in the PCR. TCRdb keeps only in-frame clones here, not all; method: immunoSEQ multiplex PCR. The sample contains approximately 160,000 clones, 68% of which appear only once. The CDR3 has 13 amino acids. Deletions cut 9 bases from V and 6 bases from J, with 16 bases between. The sample was PBMCs. The rearrangement links TRBV23-1 to TRBJ2-3; the D gene is possibly TRBD1 (5 bases). TRBV23-1 has ORF status, its function being uncertain. This TCR came from a man aged 50-60 years in good health and CMV-seronegative. Written as DNA, the CDR3 is TGCGCCAGTAAGTCAGGGCACAACGATACGCAGTATTTT. Amino acid sequence: CASKSGHNDTQYF.